This TCR beta chain was documented in a study of blood T cell repertoires in COVID-19. Study details: Spain, Italy and the United States supplied samples that represented acute and convalescent COVID-19. In each case, the material was cDNA or gDNA derived from T cells, B-cell-depleted T cells, or PBMCs.

Trimming cost V 6 bases and J 2 bases; bases outside gene matches: 10. This CDR3 region has 15 residues. Per germline, CDR1 MNHEY and CDR2 SMNVEV (reference sequence). Original data processing: Amplified reference gene primers provided the basis for estimating nucleated cell counts. Repertoires were generated with immunoSEQ multiplex PCR, while TCRdb's copy carries only in-frame clones and drops some. V, J and clone size were drawn from that table, and D and trimming were deduced from the DNA. The table records roughly 84,000 clones, roughly 80% of them present only once. While infection was still active, Seattle patients were enrolled and then followed longitudinally.

Source material: peripheral blood. This chain joins TRBV27 and TRBJ2-7; TRBD1 agrees at 7 bases. The TCR comes from a man between 60 and 75 years old with COVID-19, enrolled during active disease. CDR3 sequence reads: CASSLSGTAAYEQYF. As DNA, the CDR3 is TGTGCCAGCAGCCTCTCAGGGACAGCAGCCTACGAGCAGTACTTC.